What follows describes a single T cell receptor beta chain. The antigen is unknown. Primers included in the PCR were 60 Vbeta and 13 Jbeta primers. Profiling relied on immunoSEQ multiplex PCR, and the TCRdb table lists in-frame clones only, not all of them. The sample records over 35,000 clones, around 77% being singletons. Per the germline V gene, CDR1 is SEHNR and CDR2 is FQNEAQ (reference sequence). Unmatched junction bases numbered 7, after V lost 8 bases and J lost 1 base. This CDR3 has 14 residues. These data belong to a study of cytomegalovirus exposure and HLA in healthy donors. Study-level points and caveats: Rare sequences made up most TCRs, while some public TCRs were found in many donors. Donors were assumed by presence/absence analyses to have roughly uniform sequencing depth. Most of the CMV-associated TCR beta chains (in a later analysis) appeared to be HLA-restricted. In a later analysis, several top co-occurrence clusters appeared linked to parvovirus B19, influenza, CMV and Epstein-Barr virus.

Specimen: PBMCs. The clonotype comes from a man aged 25 to 40 in good health and CMV-seronegative. This rearrangement joins TRBV7-9 to TRBJ2-5; the match to TRBD1 covers 7 bases. CDR3 residues: CASGYRGVQETQYF. CDR3 coding DNA: TGTGCCAGCGGTTACAGGGGAGTCCAAGAGACCCAGTACTTC.